This T cell receptor (beta chain) was identified in a study of CD4 and CD8 cells across lung adenocarcinoma regions. TCRdb reprocessed the PCR reads with MiXCR, giving one entry per CDR3 protein. This table holds around 8,400 distinct CDR3 sequences, nearly 55% found once. The V gene's germline CDR1 is LNHNV and CDR2 YYDKDF (reference sequence). The CDR3 extends over 11 residues, inclusive of both ends. This clonotype was counted only a few times. No conserved phenylalanine or tryptophan is present at the end of the CDR3, so a read error is the likely explanation. The DNA is omitted, as the CDR3 cannot be located on it reliably, and the CDR3 follows TCRdb's listing. Donors had localized lung adenocarcinoma, a non-small cell lung cancer.

This TCR was recovered from a female donor with lung adenocarcinoma. The CD4 and CD8 labels of this study may be unreliable. This chain connects TRBV15 to TRBJ2-6. Sample: CD8+ T cells from the center of a lung tumor. CDR3 amino acids: CATVSDFLGSA.